The present entry profiles one T cell receptor (beta chain) with its context. The length of the CDR3 is 15 residues. Germline values: CDR1 MNHNS, CDR2 SASEGT. Trimming cost V 2 bases and J 3 bases, with 13 bases left between them. This specimen comes from a study of PD-1 blockade in mismatch repair-deficient tumors. TCRdb keeps only in-frame clones here, not all; method: immunoSEQ multiplex PCR. The sample consists of 49,000 or so clones, approximately 84% of them appearing once. The V call is TRBV6-1, the J call TRBJ1-1, with D perhaps TRBD1 (5 bases). Sequenced material: peripheral blood, taken less than 21 weeks after starting pembrolizumab. This sequence originates from an adult with mismatch repair-deficient cancer. CDR3 in amino acids: CASSERGMEDTEAFF. As DNA, the CDR3 is TGTGCCAGCAGTGAACGGGGGATGGAGGACACTGAAGCTTTCTTT.